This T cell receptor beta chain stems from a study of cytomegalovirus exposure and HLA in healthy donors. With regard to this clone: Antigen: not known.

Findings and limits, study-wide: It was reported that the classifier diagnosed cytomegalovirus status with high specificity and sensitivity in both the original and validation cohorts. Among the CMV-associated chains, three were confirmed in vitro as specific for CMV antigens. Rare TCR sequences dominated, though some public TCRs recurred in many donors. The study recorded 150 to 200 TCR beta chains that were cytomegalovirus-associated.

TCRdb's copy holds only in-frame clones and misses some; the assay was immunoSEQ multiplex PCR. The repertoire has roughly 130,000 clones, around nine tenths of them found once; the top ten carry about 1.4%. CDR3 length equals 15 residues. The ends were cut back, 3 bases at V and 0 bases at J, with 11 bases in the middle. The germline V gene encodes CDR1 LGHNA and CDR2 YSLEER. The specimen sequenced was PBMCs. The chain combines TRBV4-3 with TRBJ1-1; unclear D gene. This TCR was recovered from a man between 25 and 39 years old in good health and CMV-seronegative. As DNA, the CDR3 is TGCGCCAGCAGCCAGGAGTCTTTAGTGAACACTGAAGCTTTCTTT. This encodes CASSQESLVNTEAFF.